This T cell receptor beta chain was retrieved from a study of patients and donors after allogeneic stem cell transplantation. This CDR3 has 15 amino acids. The germline gives CDR1 MNHEY, CDR2 SMNVEV (reference sequence). V was clipped by 5 bases and J by 6 bases, with 17 bases between them. MiXCR, applied by TCRdb to the RT-PCR reads, yields one record per CDR3 protein. The sample has approximately 200,000 distinct CDR3 sequences, around 41% seen once; the top ten hold approximately 10%. What was sequenced was blood, either unsorted or a sorted T cell fraction (not recorded which). The source is a human donor who was either an allogeneic HSCT recipient or a stem cell or donor lymphocyte infusion donor (not recorded which). It is not recorded whose cells these are; they may come from a transplant donor. This chain uses TRBV27 with TRBJ1-5; no firm D call. CDR3 nucleotide sequence: TGTGCCAGCAGTCCTGGCAAACACTGGGCTCAGCCCCAGCATTTT. It yields the protein CASSPGKHWAQPQHF.